The clone carrying this T cell receptor (beta chain) has at least ten counts. The sample comes from a study of T cells in Graves' hyperthyroidism and ophthalmopathy. Every diagnosis used clinical symptoms, serum thyroxine and TRAb, thyroid ultrasound and orbital computed tomography. CDR1 SGHAT and CDR2 FQNNGV come from the germline V gene. This CDR3 comprises 15 residues. Trimming cost V 3 bases and J 2 bases; bases outside gene matches: 2. The source material, RNA transcripts, was used to amplify TCR beta CDR3 regions. Initially, a first-round RT-PCR of the TCR CDR3 employed the HTBI primer set. From the multiplex PCR reads, TCRdb called clonotypes with MiXCR, one entry per CDR3 protein. Seen here are 700,000 to 850,000 distinct CDR3 sequences, 30% to 40% observed once, and the top ten hold around a third.

The sequence was obtained from a woman between 40 and 50 years old with Graves' hyperthyroidism. The specimen sequenced was blood. J is TRBJ2-5 and V is TRBV11-2, with 11 bases aligning to TRBD2. The CDR3 DNA is TGTGCCAGCAGCTTTAGCGGGAGGGCACAAGAGACCCAGTACTTC. Translation: CASSFSGRAQETQYF.